At least ten counts were recorded for the clone carrying this T cell receptor beta chain. This sample was included in a study of regulatory T cells in long-lasting Graves disease. Study-wide context: Graves' patients with a new diagnosis had received antithyroid drugs under 3 months.

The time point was: newly diagnosed GD, antithyroid drugs for less than 3 months. Isolated PBMC RNA provided the starting material for the TCR library. Graves' disease diagnoses used American Thyroid Association guidelines. Investigators prepared the TCR beta libraries by applying iRepertoire HTBI primers and Arm-PCR of CDR3 regions. In TCRdb, the multiplex PCR reads were re-called with MiXCR into one record per CDR3 protein. Counted here are approximately 400,000 distinct CDR3 sequences, under 15% occurring once; the ten biggest clones make up over 15%. Another study also made use of these data, one on T cells in Graves' hyperthyroidism and ophthalmopathy. As that study records: For the diagnoses, clinical symptoms, serum thyroxine and TRAb, thyroid ultrasound and orbital computed tomography were used.

The clonotype comes from a woman aged 30 to 39 with Graves disease. The sequencing used peripheral blood mononuclear cells (PBMCs), collected at new diagnosis, from a patient treated with antithyroid drugs.

The CDR3 is CAWSPGQNTEAFF. The CDR3 nucleotides are TGTGCCTGGAGTCCAGGACAGAACACTGAAGCTTTCTTT. V is TRBV30 and J is TRBJ1-1, with D possibly matching TRBD1 (5 bases). This CDR3 is 13 amino acids long. Germline lookup yields CDR1 GTSNPN and CDR2 SVGIG (reference sequence). The V end lost 2 bases, the J end lost 1 base, and 8 bases lay between the germline ends.